The 23 T cell receptor beta chains below all came from one sample that was sequenced in a study of vaccination effects on CD4 cells after COVID-19. Ahead of sequencing, the ViraFEST assay grew antigen-specific CD4+ T cells using viral peptide pools. Following culture for nine to ten days, CD4+ T cells were isolated. The cohort was immunized with two doses of either the BNT162b2 or mRNA-1273 vaccine. Antigens of these TCRs are unknown. Clones were sequenced by immunoSEQ multiplex PCR, and TCRdb holds only the in-frame ones, with some missing. This table holds roughly 34,000 clones, approximately 82% found once. Sequences were derived from CD4+ T cells from PBMCs cultured with HCoV-NL63 spike peptides, sampled after COVID-19 vaccination. The source of these receptors is a human donor who received a COVID-19 vaccine. Some clones in this sample may be carry-over from other donors' samples.

The V and J genes are TRBV6-2 or TRBV6-3 and TRBJ2-7, with D perhaps matching TRBD2 (6 bases). This CDR3 contains 15 residues. Germline values: CDR1 MNHEY, CDR2 SVGEGT. V was shortened by 4 bases and J by 3 bases, with 16 bases between the two germline ends. CDR3 nucleotides: TGTGCCAGCAGTTTTAGGAGCCGGGGACTCTACGAGCAGTACGTC. It specifies CASSFRSRGLYEQYV.

The V call is TRBV6-6, the J call TRBJ2-1; 7 bases line up with TRBD1. V lost 4 bases and J lost 6; bases outside the gene matches: 3. Germline V gene data show CDR1 as MNHNY and CDR2 as SVGAGI (reference sequence). This CDR3 contains 13 residues. For the CDR3, the DNA is TGTGCCAGCAGTTTAACAGGGGTCAATGAGCAGTTCTTC. Its translation is CASSLTGVNEQFF.

V and J are TRBV29-1 and TRBJ2-5; TRBD1 matches 7 bases. Germline V gene sequence: CDR1 SQVTM, CDR2 ANQGSEA. V was clipped by 4 bases and J by 3 bases; unmatched bases: 11. The CDR3 runs to 15 residues. CDR3 DNA: TGCAGCGTTGGCCCTTTGAGCGGACAGGAAGAGACCCAGTACTTC. It translates to CSVGPLSGQEETQYF.

This chain uses TRBV28 with TRBJ1-1; D remains ambiguous. CDR3 length: 12 residues. V lost 2 bases, J lost 13 bases, and 14 bases lay in between. CDR1 and CDR2 from the germline V gene are MDHEN and SYDVKM. CDR3 DNA sequence: TGTGCCAGCAGTTTAGGGGAGAGAGGGAATTTCTTT. This translates into CASSLGERGNFF.

This chain uses TRBV6-5 with TRBJ2-3; D assignment may be TRBD1 or TRBD2 (7 bases each). Trimming took off 6 bases at V and 13 bases at J, with 23 bases between the two ends. CDR1 and CDR2 from the germline V gene are MNHEY and SVGAGI. The CDR3 is made up of 14 amino acids. The DNA of the CDR3 is TGTGCCAGCAGACGAGCGGGACAGTCCCTGACGGAGTATTTT. This translates into CASRRAGQSLTEYF.

The J gene is TRBJ2-5, the V gene TRBV7-3; D is possibly TRBD1 (8 bases). The germline gives CDR1 SGHTA, CDR2 FQGTGA. This CDR3 has 14 amino acids. V was pared by 5 bases and J by 5 bases, with 15 bases between. The CDR3 is CASSRQGRGETQYF. CDR3 nucleotide sequence: TGTGCCAGCAGCCGACAGGGGCGGGGGGAGACCCAGTACTTC.

The rearrangement links TRBV18 to TRBJ1-2; TRBD1 is a possible D gene (5 bases). Germline V CDR1 and CDR2: KGHSH, LQKENI. This CDR3 has 19 amino acids. Deletions cut 2 bases from V and 2 bases from J, with 24 bases between. The CDR3 DNA reads as TGTGCCAGCTCACCAGGTTCCGGGACCGCTGTCCGGGTGAACTATGGCTACACCTTC. Encoded protein: CASSPGSGTAVRVNYGYTF.

The rearrangement uses TRBV27 and TRBJ2-3, with D tentatively TRBD2 (5 bases). From germline, CDR1 is MNHEY and CDR2 SMNVEV (reference sequence). The CDR3 has 15 residues. The V end lost 5 bases, the J end lost 2 bases, and 14 bases lay between the germline ends. CDR3 amino acids: CASSQRWENTDTQYF. For the CDR3, the DNA is TGTGCCAGCAGTCAGCGGTGGGAGAACACAGATACGCAGTATTTT.

The genes are TRBV5-3 and TRBJ1-2; the D gene is possibly TRBD1 (6 bases). TRBV5-3 is recorded as an ORF, its role being uncertain. This CDR3 has 15 amino acids. The V gene lost 0 bases and the J gene lost 4 bases, with 13 bases spanning the gap. As DNA, the CDR3 is TGTGCCAGAAGCTTGGACAGGGTTCGAGGCTATGGCTACACCTTC. Translating it yields CARSLDRVRGYGYTF.

This sequence joins TRBV3-1 (or the pseudogene TRBV3-2) and TRBJ2-7; no reliable D call. CDR3 size: 14 residues. The V gene's germline CDR1 is LGHDT and CDR2 YNNKEL (reference sequence). V was clipped by 0 bases and J by 6 bases, with 12 bases between them. The CDR3 DNA follows: TGTGCCAGCAGCCAAGATCTGTGGGCCGGCGAGCAGTACGTC. Translation gives CASSQDLWAGEQYV.

The sample holds a few counts of this clone. The rearrangement links TRBV2 to TRBJ1-5, with 9 bases fitting TRBD1. This CDR3 has 15 amino acids. The V gene's germline CDR1 is SNHLY and CDR2 FYNNEI. V shed 7 bases, J shed 9 bases, and the junction held 13 bases outside the gene matches. In DNA form, the CDR3 reads TGTGCCAGCACCGACAGACAGGGGGAGTCAGGGCCCCAGCATTTT. This sequence encodes CASTDRQGESGPQHF. Supplemented by reference TRBV2 and TRBJ1-5, the full variable domain reads EPEVTQTPSHQVTQMGQEVILRCVPISNHLYFYWYRQILGQKVEFLVSFYNNEISEKSEIFDDQFSVERPDGSNFTLKIRSTKLEDSAMYFCASTDRQGESGPQHFGDGTRLSIL.

This clone was recorded only once. CDR3: CASSRGGNYGYTF. The DNA of the CDR3 is TGTGCCAGCAGCCGAGGTGGGAACTATGGCTACACCTTC. The rearrangement joins TRBV28 to TRBJ1-2; D gene uncertain. This CDR3 has 13 amino acids. V was pared by 6 bases and J by 2 bases, with 10 bases between. Germline values: CDR1 MDHEN, CDR2 SYDVKM.

This clone has only one observation. The genes are TRBV19 and TRBJ1-1; 10 bases fit TRBD1. J was trimmed by 10 bases and V by 4 bases; bases with no gene match: 15. The CDR3 has 16 residues. Germline CDR1 reads LNHDA; CDR2 reads SQIVND (reference sequence). The CDR3 loop is CASSRDDRGRGMGAFF. The DNA of the CDR3 is TGTGCCAGTAGTAGGGACGACAGGGGGCGCGGGATGGGAGCTTTCTTT.

The chain uses TRBV28 and TRBJ1-2, with D possibly matching TRBD1 (5 bases). V lost 5 bases and J lost 8, with 12 bases in between. This CDR3 has 12 residues. Germline V gene lookup returns CDR1 MDHEN and CDR2 SYDVKM. As DNA, the CDR3 is TGTGCCAGCAGTCCCGAGGGGCGCGGCTACACCTTC. Amino acids: CASSPEGRGYTF.

The chain has TRBV12-3 or TRBV12-4 and TRBJ2-3; tentatively, D is TRBD1 or TRBD2 (5 bases each). There are 12 residues in the CDR3. V was clipped by 10 bases and J by 4 bases, with 12 bases between them. Written as DNA, the CDR3 is TGTGCCATTGTTTTGGGGGCAGATACGCAGTATTTT. Translation gives CAIVLGADTQYF.

The chain joins TRBV13 to TRBJ2-7; D gene uncertain. CDR3 size: 12 residues. Germline V gene lookup returns CDR1 PRHDT and CDR2 FYEKMQ (reference sequence). V shed 5 bases and J shed 0 bases, with 5 bases lying between them. The chain's CDR3 is CASSQNSYEQYV. The CDR3, as DNA: TGTGCCAGCAGCCAGAACTCCTACGAGCAGTACGTC.

The gene calls are TRBV6-5 and TRBJ2-7; TRBD1 or TRBD2 may be the D gene (5 bases each). CDR1 is MNHEY, CDR2 SVGAGI, per germline. This CDR3 is built from 15 residues. V dropped 4 bases and J dropped 3 bases, with 16 bases sitting between them. The CDR3 DNA is TGTGCCAGCAGTTTATTACCTGGGGGTGGCTACGAGCAGTACGTC. Protein sequence: CASSLLPGGGYEQYV.

This clone was detected only once. The CDR3 sequence is CSVVSLTMNQETQYF. The CDR3 bases are TGCAGCGTTGTGTCTCTGACGATGAATCAAGAGACCCAGTACTTC. The V gene is TRBV29-1, the J gene TRBJ2-5, with D unresolved. V shed 4 bases and J shed 2 bases, with 17 bases lying between them. Looked up from germline, CDR1 is SQVTM and CDR2 is ANQGSEA. The CDR3 runs 15 residues. Full variable domain (rest looked up from reference TRBV29-1 and TRBJ2-5): SAVISQKPSRDICQRGTSLTIQCQVDSQVTMMFWYRQQPGQSLTLIATANQGSEATYESGFVIDKFPISRPNLTFSTLTVSNMSPEDSSIYLCSVVSLTMNQETQYFGPGTRLLVL.

This clone was detected only once. The chain has TRBV7-3 and TRBJ1-1, with D unresolved. Germline V gene sequence: CDR1 SGHTA, CDR2 FQGTGA. The CDR3 has 14 amino acids. V gave up 0 bases and J gave up 4 bases, with 9 bases separating them. In DNA, the CDR3 is TGTGCCAGCAGCTTAACAGGCACAATCACTGAAGCTTTCTTT. Encoded protein: CASSLTGTITEAFF.

This rearrangement joins TRBV7-2 to TRBJ2-7, with D possibly matching TRBD2 (6 bases). The V gene lost 5 bases and the J gene lost 3 bases, with 14 bases spanning the gap. CDR3 length: 14 amino acids. The germline CDR1 and CDR2 sequences are SGHTA and FQGNSA. The CDR3 spells CASSLNGGDYEQYV. The DNA of the CDR3 is TGTGCCAGCAGCCTGAACGGGGGTGACTACGAGCAGTACGTC.

The chain combines TRBV2 with TRBJ1-2; a weak D match, TRBD1 (5 bases). Trimming left V 5 bases short and J 4 bases short, with 8 bases between. The CDR3 contains 12 residues. CDR1 and CDR2 from the germline V gene are SNHLY and FYNNEI. This chain's CDR3 is CASSQGPYGYTF. CDR3 nucleotides: TGTGCCAGCAGTCAGGGCCCCTATGGCTACACCTTC. The entire variable domain, with the rest obtained from reference TRBV2 and TRBJ1-2, is as follows: EPEVTQTPSHQVTQMGQEVILRCVPISNHLYFYWYRQILGQKVEFLVSFYNNEISEKSEIFDDQFSVERPDGSNFTLKIRSTKLEDSAMYFCASSQGPYGYTFGSGTRLTVV.

The CDR3 is CATSDSTRGGLGYNEQFF. CDR3 DNA sequence: TGTGCCACCAGTGATTCCACCCGGGGGGGGCTCGGGTACAATGAGCAGTTCTTC. The V call is TRBV24-1, the J call TRBJ2-1, with 8 bases identical to TRBD2. The V gene end was trimmed by 2 bases and the J gene end by 4 bases; junction bases not matched to a gene: 12. Germline V CDR1 and CDR2: KGHDR, SFDVKD. This CDR3 region has 18 residues.

The chain is built from TRBV5-1 and TRBJ1-4; D gene uncertain. CDR3 size: 11 residues. V was trimmed by 4 bases and J by 8 bases, leaving 6 bases between them. The V gene's germline CDR1 is SGHRS and CDR2 YFSETQ. Written as DNA, the CDR3 is TGCGCCAGCAGCCCCCCGGAAAAACTGTTTTTT. Its protein is CASSPPEKLFF.